This T cell receptor beta chain appears in the sequencing data of a study of metastatic and nonmetastatic thyroid tumors. The wider study: Comparative analysis of repertoires was undertaken across blood and tumor or nodule tissue obtained from malignant and benign thyroid patients. Study-wide results and limits: Malignant tumors reportedly showed significantly higher TCR beta diversity than benign nodules in both blood and tumor.

This clone has a count of ten or more. Antigen unknown. Among the patients, none had received any treatment before thyroid surgery. V dropped 5 bases and J dropped 4; count of bases not matched to a gene: 7. Germline lookup yields CDR1 SGHTA and CDR2 FQGTGA. CDR3 length equals 15 residues. How the authors handled the data: CDR3 was compared across clinicopathological groups, and the resulting differences were used to build a distant-metastasis classifier for papillary thyroid cancer. TCRdb re-called the PCR reads via MiXCR. TCRdb's processing, not the study's, gives the V and J calls here. The table lists about 40,000 clones, approximately 16% of them singletons.

Source material: blood. The TCR comes from a female donor with papillary thyroid cancer or a benign thyroid nodule (not recorded which). Some clones in this sample may be carry-over from other donors' samples. This chain links TRBV7-3 with TRBJ2-1; 8 bases match TRBD2. The CDR3 nucleotides read TGTGCCAGCAGCCCGTTTCCTAGCGGGTACAATGAGCAGTTCTTC. The encoded protein is CASSPFPSGYNEQFF.